Described below is a single T cell receptor beta chain sequence and its context. Treatment here: preoperative locoregional IRX-2 cytokine immunotherapy. Preoperative locoregional IRX-2 cytokine immunotherapy was tested in the phase Ib source study. The sample comes from a study of preoperative IRX-2 immunotherapy in early breast cancer. Profiled with immunoSEQ multiplex PCR; TCRdb holds only in-frame clones, not every one. The profile shows 40,000 to 45,000 clones, 60% to 85% of them singletons. The source of this sequence is a human donor with breast cancer. Here the sequenced sample was tumor tissue, taken after IRX-2 immunotherapy.

The CDR3 coding sequence is TGTGCCAGCAGTTATCAAACAACGGGGACCCAGTACTTC. It yields the protein CASSYQTTGTQYF. The V call is TRBV6-8, the J call TRBJ2-5; D is uncertain. Germline V lookup: CDR1 MNHGY, CDR2 SAAAGT. V dropped 3 bases and J dropped 7 bases, with 12 bases sitting between them. The CDR3 is made up of 13 amino acids.